A single sample gave rise to the 16 T cell receptor beta chains below, sequenced in a study of T cell responses to AZD1222 COVID-19 vaccine. TCRdb's copy holds only in-frame clones and misses some; the assay was immunoSEQ multiplex PCR. The data contain 75,000 to 100,000 clones, roughly nine tenths of them singletons. Sequencing used peripheral blood, obtained on day 0 of AZD1222 vaccination. Receptors were obtained from an adult in good health.

The V call is TRBV6-6, the J call TRBJ1-5; D uncertain. The CDR3 contains 16 residues. With 8 bases removed from V and 0 bases from J, the gap between germline ends came to 17 bases. CDR1 and CDR2 from the germline V gene are MNHNY and SVGAGI (reference sequence). The CDR3 spells CASHKARRYSNQPQHF. In DNA, the CDR3 is TGTGCCAGCCACAAGGCCCGCCGTTATAGCAATCAGCCCCAGCATTTT.

This clone is a singleton in its sample. The gene calls are TRBV12-3 or TRBV12-4 and TRBJ2-5; the D is unclear. Between the trimmed V and J ends, which lost 7 bases and 5 bases, there was a span of 5 bases. This CDR3 contains 10 residues. CDR3 nucleotides: TGTGCCAGCAAAGGGGAGACCCAGTACTTC. Its translation is CASKGETQYF.

V is TRBV29-1 and J is TRBJ2-4, with D perhaps being TRBD1 or TRBD2 (5 bases each). Germline-derived CDR1 and CDR2 are SQVTM and ANQGSEA. This CDR3 region has 14 residues. Trimming took 8 bases from V and 0 from J, leaving 14 bases between them. The CDR3 protein is CSTRDRRAKNIQYF. The CDR3 DNA is TGCAGCACACGGGACCGGCGAGCCAAAAACATTCAGTACTTC.

This clone was observed a single time. This rearrangement joins TRBV12-5 to TRBJ1-2; the D is unclear. Germline loops: CDR1 LGHNT, CDR2 FRNRAP. V was clipped by 6 bases and J by 3 bases, with 11 bases between them. The CDR3 is 13 residues long. The CDR3 protein is CASGLGGYYGYTF. CDR3 nucleotides: TGTGCTAGTGGCCTCGGAGGATACTATGGCTACACCTTC.

The chain recombines TRBV19 with TRBJ2-3; tentative D call: TRBD2 (6 bases). This CDR3 has 15 residues. Germline V CDR1 and CDR2: LNHDA, SQIVND (reference sequence). V was pared by 6 bases and J by 2 bases, with 15 bases between. In DNA, the CDR3 is TGTGCCAGTAGCGGCGGGACCTACCCCACAGATACGCAGTATTTT. It encodes CASSGGTYPTDTQYF. The full variable domain, rest sourced from reference TRBV19 and TRBJ2-3, is DGGITQSPKYLFRKEGQNVTLSCEQNLNHDAMYWYRQDPGQGLRLIYYSQIVNDFQKGDIAEGYSVSREKKESFPLTVTSAQKNPTAFYLCASSGGTYPTDTQYFGPGTRLTVL.

This rearrangement joins TRBV3-1 (or the pseudogene TRBV3-2) to TRBJ2-7, with TRBD2 matching over 8 bases. Trimming removed 3 bases from V and 0 bases from J; junction bases left unmatched: 4. This CDR3 is 15 amino acids long. Germline V gives CDR1 LGHDT, CDR2 YNNKEL (reference sequence). The CDR3 sequence is CASSQTSVSSYEQYF. In DNA, the CDR3 is TGTGCCAGCAGCCAGACTAGCGTGAGCTCCTACGAGCAGTACTTC.

This sequence joins TRBV28 and TRBJ2-1; D uncertain. V shed 3 bases and J shed 9 bases, with 6 bases lying between them. CDR1 is MDHEN and CDR2 is SYDVKM in the germline V gene. This CDR3 has 11 amino acids. The DNA for the CDR3 is TGTGCCAGCAGTTTGCGGCGTGAGCAGTTCTTC. Amino acid sequence: CASSLRREQFF.

The J gene is TRBJ2-7, the V gene TRBV18; a possible D gene is TRBD1 (5 bases). This CDR3 comprises 15 residues. The V end lost 2 bases, the J end lost 6 bases, and 17 bases lay between the germline ends. The germline gives CDR1 KGHSH, CDR2 LQKENI. The CDR3 bases are TGTGCCAGCTCACCAGTACCTACAGGTTTTAGCGAGCAGTACTTC. It codes for CASSPVPTGFSEQYF.

The CDR3 DNA reads TGTGCCACCAGCAGAGATCGGGCAGGGGAAAGCGAGCAGTACTTC. Translation: CATSRDRAGESEQYF. V and J are TRBV15 and TRBJ2-7, with D perhaps matching TRBD1 (6 bases). V lost 0 bases, J lost 6 bases, and 15 bases lay in between. Germline loops: CDR1 LNHNV, CDR2 YYDKDF (reference sequence). The CDR3 covers 15 residues.

This chain connects TRBV7-2 to TRBJ2-7; TRBD2 is a possible D gene (6 bases). The CDR3 runs 15 residues. Germline-derived CDR1 and CDR2 are SGHTA and FQGNSA. V lost 1 base to trimming and J lost 2 bases, with 12 bases between them. CDR3: CASSLVGSGPYEQYF. As DNA, the CDR3 is TGTGCCAGCAGCTTAGTTGGTAGCGGTCCCTACGAGCAGTACTTC.

V is TRBV19 and J is TRBJ2-7; TRBD1 matches 9 bases. Trimming at V came to 8 bases and at J to 1 base, leaving 9 bases not matched to a gene. CDR1 LNHDA and CDR2 SQIVND come from the germline V gene (reference sequence). The CDR3 has 15 residues. CDR3 nucleotides: TGTGCCAGTGGTGTTTCCGGGACAGGGTCCTACGAGCAGTACTTC. Amino acid sequence: CASGVSGTGSYEQYF.

This chain's CDR3 is CATRTSGSIGELFF. CDR3 nucleotides: TGTGCCACCAGGACTAGCGGGAGCATCGGGGAGCTGTTTTTT. The V call is TRBV28, the J call TRBJ2-2; TRBD2 aligns across 13 bases. The germline CDR1 and CDR2 sequences are MDHEN and SYDVKM. This CDR3 region has 14 residues. J was trimmed by 7 bases and V by 10 bases; bases with no gene match: 6. Full variable domain (outside the CDR3, taken from reference TRBV28 and TRBJ2-2): DVKVTQSSRYLVKRTGEKVFLECVQDMDHENMFWYRQDPGLGLRLIYFSYDVKMKEKGDIPEGYSVSREKKERFSLILESASTNQTSMYLCATRTSGSIGELFFGEGSRLTVL.

The chain couples TRBV6-5 to TRBJ2-7; no firm D call. CDR1 and CDR2 (germline): MNHEY, SVGAGI. CDR3 length: 13 residues. V lost 0 bases and J lost 2, with 5 bases in between. The CDR3: CASSYSPPYEQYF. The CDR3, as DNA: TGTGCCAGCAGTTACTCCCCACCCTACGAGCAGTACTTC.

The chain combines TRBV18 with TRBJ2-5, with TRBD2 as a possible D gene (5 bases). V was shortened by 3 bases and J by 5 bases, with 16 bases between the two germline ends. CDR1 is KGHSH and CDR2 is LQKENI in the germline V gene. The CDR3 is 15 amino acids. CDR3 in amino acids: CASSPELGGLETQYF. As DNA, the CDR3 is TGTGCCAGCTCACCTGAACTGGGCGGGTTGGAGACCCAGTACTTC.

Note on this clone: One junction end does not reproduce the germline sequence, and a read error may be involved. The chain employs TRBV14 and TRBJ2-5, with D possibly matching TRBD2 (5 bases). The CDR3 totals 12 residues. Per the germline V gene, CDR1 is SGHDN and CDR2 is FVKESK. The CDR3 coding sequence is TGTGCCAGCAGTCAAGCGGTAGAGACCCAGTACTTC. It is translated as CASSQAVETQYF.

The chain employs TRBV19 and TRBJ2-6; no reliable D call. The CDR3 is 15 residues long. The V end was cut by 3 bases, the J end by 0 bases, with 6 bases between. Per germline, CDR1 LNHDA and CDR2 SQIVND (reference sequence). The CDR3 here is CASSMLSSGANVLTF. CDR3 DNA: TGTGCCAGTAGTATGTTGAGCTCTGGGGCCAACGTCCTGACTTTC. The variable domain in full, with the rest retrieved from reference TRBV19 and TRBJ2-6, is DGGITQSPKYLFRKEGQNVTLSCEQNLNHDAMYWYRQDPGQGLRLIYYSQIVNDFQKGDIAEGYSVSREKKESFPLTVTSAQKNPTAFYLCASSMLSSGANVLTFGAGSRLTVL.